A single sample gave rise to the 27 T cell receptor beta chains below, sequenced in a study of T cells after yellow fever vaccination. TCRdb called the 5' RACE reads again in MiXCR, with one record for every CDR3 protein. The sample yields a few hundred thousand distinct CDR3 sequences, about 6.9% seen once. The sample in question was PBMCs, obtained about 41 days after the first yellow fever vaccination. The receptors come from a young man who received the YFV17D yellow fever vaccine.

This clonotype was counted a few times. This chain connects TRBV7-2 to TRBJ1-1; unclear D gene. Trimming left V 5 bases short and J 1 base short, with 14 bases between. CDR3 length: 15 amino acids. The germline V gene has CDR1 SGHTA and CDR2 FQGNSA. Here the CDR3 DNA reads TGTGCCAGCAGCCTGGCGGTGTCTTCGAACACTGAAGCTTTCTTT. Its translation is CASSLAVSSNTEAFF. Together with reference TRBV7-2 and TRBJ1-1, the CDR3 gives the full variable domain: GAGVSQSPSNKVTEKGKDVELRCDPISGHTALYWYRQSLGQGLEFLIYFQGNSAPDKSGLPSDRFSAERTGGSVSTLTIQRTQQEDSAVYLCASSLAVSSNTEAFFGQGTRLTVV.

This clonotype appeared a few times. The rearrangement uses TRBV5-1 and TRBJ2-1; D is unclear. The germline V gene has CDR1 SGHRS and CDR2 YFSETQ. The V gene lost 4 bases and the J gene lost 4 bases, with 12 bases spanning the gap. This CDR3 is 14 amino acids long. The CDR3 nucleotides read TGCGCCAGCAGCGGCCACAGCCCTTACAATGAGCAGTTCTTC. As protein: CASSGHSPYNEQFF.

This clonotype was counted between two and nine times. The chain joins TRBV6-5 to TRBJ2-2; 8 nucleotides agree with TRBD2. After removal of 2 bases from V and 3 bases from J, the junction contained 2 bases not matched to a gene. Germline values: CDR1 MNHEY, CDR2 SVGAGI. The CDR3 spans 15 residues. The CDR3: CASSYPGGDTGELFF. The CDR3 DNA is TGTGCCAGCAGTTACCCCGGGGGGGACACCGGGGAGCTGTTTTTT.

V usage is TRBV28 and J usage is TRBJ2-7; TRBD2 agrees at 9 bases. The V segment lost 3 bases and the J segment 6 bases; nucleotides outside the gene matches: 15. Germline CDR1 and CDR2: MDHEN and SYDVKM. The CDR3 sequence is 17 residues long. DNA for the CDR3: TGTGCCAGCAGTTTTAGCGGGGGAGCCACCGGGGGCAGCGAGCAGTACGTC. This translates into CASSFSGGATGGSEQYV.

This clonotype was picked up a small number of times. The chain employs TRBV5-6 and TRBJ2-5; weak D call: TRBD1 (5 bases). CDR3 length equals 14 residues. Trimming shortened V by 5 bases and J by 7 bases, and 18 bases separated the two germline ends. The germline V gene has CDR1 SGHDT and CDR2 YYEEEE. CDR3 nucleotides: TGTGCCAGCAGAGATAAAGGGGTTTACGGGACCCAGTACTTC. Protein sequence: CASRDKGVYGTQYF.

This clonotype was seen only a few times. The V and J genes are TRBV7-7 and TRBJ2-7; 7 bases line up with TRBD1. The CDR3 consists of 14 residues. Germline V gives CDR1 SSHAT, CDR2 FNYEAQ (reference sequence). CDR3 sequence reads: CASRHTGATYEQYV. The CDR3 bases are TGTGCTAGCAGACACACAGGGGCCACCTACGAGCAGTACGTC.

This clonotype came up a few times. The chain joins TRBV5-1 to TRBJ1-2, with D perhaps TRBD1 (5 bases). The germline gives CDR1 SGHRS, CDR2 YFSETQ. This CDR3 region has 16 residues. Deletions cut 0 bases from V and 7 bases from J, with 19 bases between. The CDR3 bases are TGCGCCAGCAGCTTGGAATACGGGACTCACCCCGGTGGCTACACCTTC. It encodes CASSLEYGTHPGGYTF.

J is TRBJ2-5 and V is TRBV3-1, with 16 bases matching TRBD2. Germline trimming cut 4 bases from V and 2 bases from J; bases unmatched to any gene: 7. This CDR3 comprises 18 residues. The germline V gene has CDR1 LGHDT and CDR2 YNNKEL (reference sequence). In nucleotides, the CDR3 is TGTGCCAGCAGCCTGGGACTAGCGGGGGGGCCTGATCAAGAGACCCAGTACTTC. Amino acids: CASSLGLAGGPDQETQYF.

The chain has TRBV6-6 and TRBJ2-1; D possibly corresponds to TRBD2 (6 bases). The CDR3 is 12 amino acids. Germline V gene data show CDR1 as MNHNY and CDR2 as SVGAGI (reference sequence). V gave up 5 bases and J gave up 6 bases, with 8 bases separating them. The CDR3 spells CASSTGVNEQFF. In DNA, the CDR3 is TGTGCCAGCAGTACGGGAGTCAATGAGCAGTTCTTC.

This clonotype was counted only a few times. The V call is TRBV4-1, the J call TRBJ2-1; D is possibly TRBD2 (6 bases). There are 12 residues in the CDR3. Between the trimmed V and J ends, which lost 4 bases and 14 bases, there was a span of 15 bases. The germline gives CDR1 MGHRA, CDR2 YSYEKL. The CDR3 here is CASSPLGRGKFF. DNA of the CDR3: TGCGCCAGCAGCCCCCTCGGGCGGGGTAAGTTCTTC.

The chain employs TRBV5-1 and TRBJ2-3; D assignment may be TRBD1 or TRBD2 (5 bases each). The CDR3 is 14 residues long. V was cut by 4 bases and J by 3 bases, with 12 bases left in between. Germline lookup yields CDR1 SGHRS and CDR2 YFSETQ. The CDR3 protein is CASSVGAETDTQYF. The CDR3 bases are TGCGCCAGCAGCGTCGGGGCGGAAACAGATACGCAGTATTTT. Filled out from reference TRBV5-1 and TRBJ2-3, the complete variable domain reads KAGVTQTPRYLIKTRGQQVTLSCSPISGHRSVSWYQQTPGQGLQFLFEYFSETQRNKGNFPGRFSGRQFSNSRSEMNVSTLELGDSALYLCASSVGAETDTQYFGPGTRLTVL.

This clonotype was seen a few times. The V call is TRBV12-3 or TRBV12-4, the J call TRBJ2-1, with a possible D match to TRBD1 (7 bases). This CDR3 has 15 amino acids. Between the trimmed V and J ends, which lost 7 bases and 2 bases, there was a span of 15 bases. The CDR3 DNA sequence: TGTGCCAGCACCCAAGGAGGGGGCCCCTACAATGAGCAGTTCTTC. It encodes CASTQGGGPYNEQFF.

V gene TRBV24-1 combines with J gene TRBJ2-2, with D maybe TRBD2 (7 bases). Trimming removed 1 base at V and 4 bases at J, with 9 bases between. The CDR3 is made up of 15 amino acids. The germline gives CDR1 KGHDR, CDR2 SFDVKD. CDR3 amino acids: CATSDFGGPTGELFF. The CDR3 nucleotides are TGTGCCACCAGTGATTTCGGGGGGCCCACCGGGGAGCTGTTTTTT.

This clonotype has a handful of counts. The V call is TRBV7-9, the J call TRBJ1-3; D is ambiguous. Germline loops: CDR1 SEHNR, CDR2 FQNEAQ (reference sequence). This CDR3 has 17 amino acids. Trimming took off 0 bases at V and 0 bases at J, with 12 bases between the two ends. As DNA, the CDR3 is TGTGCCAGCAGCTTAGCCCCGGTCAGAGCCTCTGGAAACACCATATATTTT. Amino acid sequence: CASSLAPVRASGNTIYF. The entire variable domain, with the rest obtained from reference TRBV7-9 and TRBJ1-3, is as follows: DTGVSQNPRHKITKRGQNVTFRCDPISEHNRLYWYRQTLGQGPEFLTYFQNEAQLEKSRLLSDRFSAERPKGSFSTLEIQRTEQGDSAMYLCASSLAPVRASGNTIYFGEGSWLTVV.

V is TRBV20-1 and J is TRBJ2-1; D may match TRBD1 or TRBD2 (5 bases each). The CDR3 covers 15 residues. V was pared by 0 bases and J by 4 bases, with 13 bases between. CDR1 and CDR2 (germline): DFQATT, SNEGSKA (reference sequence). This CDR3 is CSARESGRLYNEQFF. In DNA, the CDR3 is TGCAGTGCTAGAGAATCAGGGAGACTATACAATGAGCAGTTCTTC.

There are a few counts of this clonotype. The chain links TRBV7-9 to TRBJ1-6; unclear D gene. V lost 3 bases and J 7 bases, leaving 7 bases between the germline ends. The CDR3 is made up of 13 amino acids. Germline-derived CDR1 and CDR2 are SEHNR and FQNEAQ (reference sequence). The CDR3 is CASSFATNSPLHF. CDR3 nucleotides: TGTGCCAGCAGCTTCGCGACCAATTCACCCCTCCACTTT.

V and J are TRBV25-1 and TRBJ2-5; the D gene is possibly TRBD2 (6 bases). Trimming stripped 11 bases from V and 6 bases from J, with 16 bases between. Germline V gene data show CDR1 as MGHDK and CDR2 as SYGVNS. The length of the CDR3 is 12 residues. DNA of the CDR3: TGTGCCGCAGGAGAGGGGAGGCAGACCCAGTACTTC. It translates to CAAGEGRQTQYF.

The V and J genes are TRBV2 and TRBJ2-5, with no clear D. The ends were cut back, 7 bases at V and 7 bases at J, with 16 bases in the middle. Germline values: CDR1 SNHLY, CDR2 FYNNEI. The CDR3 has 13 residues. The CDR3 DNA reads TGTGCCAGCACCGCGAGCCCTACCGGGACCCAGTACTTC. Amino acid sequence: CASTASPTGTQYF.

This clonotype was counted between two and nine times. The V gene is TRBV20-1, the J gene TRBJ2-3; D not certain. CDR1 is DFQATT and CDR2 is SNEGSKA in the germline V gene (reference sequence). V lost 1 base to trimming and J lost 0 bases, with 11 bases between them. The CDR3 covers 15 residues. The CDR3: CSARGAVHSTDTQYF. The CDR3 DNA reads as TGCAGTGCTAGAGGGGCGGTACACAGCACAGATACGCAGTATTTT.

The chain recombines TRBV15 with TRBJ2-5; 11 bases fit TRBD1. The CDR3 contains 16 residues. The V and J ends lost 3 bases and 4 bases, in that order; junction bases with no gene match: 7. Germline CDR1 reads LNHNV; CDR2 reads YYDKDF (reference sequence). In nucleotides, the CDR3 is TGTGCCACCAGCAGGGACAAAGGGACAGGGGGAGAGACCCAGTACTTC. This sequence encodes CATSRDKGTGGETQYF.

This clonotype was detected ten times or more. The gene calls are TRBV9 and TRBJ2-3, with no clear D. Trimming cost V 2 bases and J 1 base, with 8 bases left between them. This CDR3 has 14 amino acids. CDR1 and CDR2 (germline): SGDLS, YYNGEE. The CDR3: CASSVGWGTDTQYF. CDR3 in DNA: TGTGCCAGCAGCGTTGGCTGGGGCACAGATACGCAGTATTTT. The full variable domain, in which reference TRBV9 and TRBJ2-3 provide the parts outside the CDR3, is DSGVTQTPKHLITATGQRVTLRCSPRSGDLSVYWYQQSLDQGLQFLIQYYNGEERAKGNILERFSAQQFPDLHSELNLSSLELGDSALYFCASSVGWGTDTQYFGPGTRLTVL.

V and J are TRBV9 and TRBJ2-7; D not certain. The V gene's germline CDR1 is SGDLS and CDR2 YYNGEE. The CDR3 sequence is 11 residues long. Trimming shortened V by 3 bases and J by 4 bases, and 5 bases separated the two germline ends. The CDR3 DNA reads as TGTGCCAGCAGCGAAGGTTACGAGCAGTACTTC. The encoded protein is CASSEGYEQYF.

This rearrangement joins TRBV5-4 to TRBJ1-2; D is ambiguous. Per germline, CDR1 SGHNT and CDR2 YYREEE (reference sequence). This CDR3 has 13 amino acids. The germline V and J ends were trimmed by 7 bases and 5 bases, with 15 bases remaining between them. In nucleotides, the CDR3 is TGTGCCAGCGGCCTTGGGATTTCTTATGGCTACACCTTC. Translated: CASGLGISYGYTF.

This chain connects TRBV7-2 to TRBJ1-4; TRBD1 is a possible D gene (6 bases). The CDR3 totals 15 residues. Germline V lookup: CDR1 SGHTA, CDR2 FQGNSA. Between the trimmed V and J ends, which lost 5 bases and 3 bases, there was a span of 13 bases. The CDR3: CASSPRGGANEKLFF. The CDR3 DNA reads TGTGCCAGCAGCCCAAGGGGGGGGGCTAATGAAAAACTGTTTTTT.

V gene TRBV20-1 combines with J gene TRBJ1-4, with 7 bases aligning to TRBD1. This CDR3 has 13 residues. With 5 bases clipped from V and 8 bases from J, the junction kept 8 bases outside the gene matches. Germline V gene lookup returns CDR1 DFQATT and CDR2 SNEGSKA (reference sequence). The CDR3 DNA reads TGCAGTGCTTCGGACAGGAGACACGAAAAACTGTTTTTT. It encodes CSASDRRHEKLFF.

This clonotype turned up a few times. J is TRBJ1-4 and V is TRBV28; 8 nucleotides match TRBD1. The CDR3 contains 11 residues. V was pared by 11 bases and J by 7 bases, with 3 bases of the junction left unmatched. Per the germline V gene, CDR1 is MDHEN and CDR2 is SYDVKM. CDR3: CAGQGGEKLFF. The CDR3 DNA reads TGTGCCGGACAGGGAGGTGAAAAACTGTTTTTT.

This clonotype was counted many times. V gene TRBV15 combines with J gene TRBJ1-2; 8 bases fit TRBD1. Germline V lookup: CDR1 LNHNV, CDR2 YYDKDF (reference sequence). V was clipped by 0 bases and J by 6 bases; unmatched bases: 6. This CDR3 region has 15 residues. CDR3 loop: CATSRDTTGGNGYTF. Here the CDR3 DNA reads TGTGCCACCAGCAGAGATACAACAGGGGGAAATGGCTACACCTTC.